Included here is one T cell receptor beta chain sequence, with context. The antigen remains undetermined. Profiled with immunoSEQ multiplex PCR; TCRdb holds only in-frame clones, not every one. The sample has more than 150,000 clones, more than 70% seen once. The data originate from a study of cytomegalovirus exposure and HLA in healthy donors. Points from the study as a whole: Rarity marked most TCR sequences, yet some public TCRs occurred in many donors.

Material for sequencing was PBMCs. This clonotype originated in a man aged 18 to 30 in good health and CMV-seronegative.

CDR3 sequence (DNA): TGTGCCAGCAGAGAACCCGGGACTAGCGGGAGGGCCTTCTACGAGCAGTACTTC. Residues: CASREPGTSGRAFYEQYF. The chain recombines TRBV2 with TRBJ2-7; the match to TRBD2 covers 16 bases. This CDR3 is built from 18 residues. Trimming at V came to 6 bases and at J to 3 bases, leaving 11 bases not matched to a gene. Germline values: CDR1 SNHLY, CDR2 FYNNEI.